This T cell receptor (beta chain) was identified in a study of T cell changes during pregnancy in multiple sclerosis. Libraries were prepared by immunoSEQ multiplex PCR; TCRdb keeps only in-frame clonotypes and omits some of them. The table shows more than 30,000 clones, with around 90% occurring only once. CDR1 is MNHEY and CDR2 is SVGAGI in the germline V gene. The CDR3 is made up of 14 amino acids. Trimming removed 2 bases from V and 7 bases from J; junction bases left unmatched: 5. The chain recombines TRBV6-5 with TRBJ1-2; 9 bases are shared with TRBD1. The sequencing here drew on CD4+ T cells from peripheral blood mononuclear cells, taken in the third trimester of pregnancy. This receptor was taken from a female donor in good health, enrolled as a control in a pregnancy study. The CDR3: CASSYTRTGVGYTF. In nucleotides, the CDR3 is TGTGCCAGCAGTTACACCCGGACAGGGGTTGGCTACACCTTC.